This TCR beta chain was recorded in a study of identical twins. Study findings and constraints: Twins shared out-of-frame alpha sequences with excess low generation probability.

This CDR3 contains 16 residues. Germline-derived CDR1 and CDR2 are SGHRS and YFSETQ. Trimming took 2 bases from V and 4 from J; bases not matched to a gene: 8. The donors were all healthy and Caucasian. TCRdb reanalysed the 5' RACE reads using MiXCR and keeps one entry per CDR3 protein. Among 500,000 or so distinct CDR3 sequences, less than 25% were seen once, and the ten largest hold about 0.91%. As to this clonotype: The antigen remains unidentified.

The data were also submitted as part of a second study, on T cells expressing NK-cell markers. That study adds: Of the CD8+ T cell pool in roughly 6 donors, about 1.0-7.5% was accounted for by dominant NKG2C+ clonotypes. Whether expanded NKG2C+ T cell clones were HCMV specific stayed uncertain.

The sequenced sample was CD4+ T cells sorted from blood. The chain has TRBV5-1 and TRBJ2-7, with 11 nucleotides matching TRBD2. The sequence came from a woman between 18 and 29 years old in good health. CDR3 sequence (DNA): TGCGCCAGCAGCTTCGGCCCCACTAGCGGGAGTTACGAGCAGTACTTC. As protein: CASSFGPTSGSYEQYF.